A selection of T cell receptor beta chains follows, all from one sample in a study of cytomegalovirus exposure and HLA in healthy donors. This table comes from immunoSEQ multiplex PCR, and its TCRdb copy is limited to in-frame clones, with some not included. Of 150,000 to 180,000 clones in the sample, 70% to 80% were seen once. The sample was PBMCs. Receptors were obtained from a man in his thirties or forties in good health and CMV-seropositive. CDR3s include the opening cysteine and the closing phenylalanine or tryptophan. The order of the fields is D gene, V gene, J gene, clone size, CDR3 protein, CDR3 DNA. D genes are given only for firm matches. Expanded clones are given a class, and other clones once, few, many or no size at all.

>-|TRBV29-1|TRBJ1-1|-
CSVDRGGGTEAFF
TGCAGCGTTGACAGGGGAGGGGGCACTGAAGCTTTCTTT
>TRBD2|TRBV28|TRBJ2-1|-
CASSLLAEANEQFF
TGTGCCAGCAGTTTACTAGCGGAGGCGAATGAGCAGTTCTTC
>TRBD1|TRBV6-5|TRBJ2-3|-
CASNRDRGGDTQYF
TGTGCCAGTAATAGGGACAGGGGAGGAGATACGCAGTATTTT
>-|TRBV5-4|TRBJ2-5|-
CASSGRGAGETQYF
TGTGCCAGCAGCGGGCGTGGGGCCGGGGAGACCCAGTACTTC
>-|TRBV5-6|TRBJ2-5|-
CASSLGMVEAQYF
TGTGCCAGCAGCTTGGGGATGGTTGAGGCCCAGTACTTC
>-|TRBV19|TRBJ2-3|-
CASIQGSTDTQYF
TGTGCCAGTATCCAGGGTTCCACAGATACGCAGTATTTT
>-|TRBV6-5|TRBJ1-1|-
CASSFRTLPGTEAFF
TGTGCCAGCAGTTTCAGGACCCTACCGGGAACTGAAGCTTTCTTT
>TRBD1|TRBV5-5|TRBJ1-5|-
CASSSGQGTNQPQHF
TGTGCCAGCAGCTCCGGACAGGGGACAAATCAGCCCCAGCATTTT
>TRBD1|TRBV30|TRBJ1-3|-
CAWSRDRASGNTIYF
TGTGCCTGGAGCCGGGACAGGGCTTCTGGAAACACCATATATTTT
>-|TRBV7-2|TRBJ2-7|-
CASSARGALGTYEQYF
TGTGCCAGCAGCGCCCGCGGCGCCCTAGGTACCTACGAGCAGTACTTC
>-|TRBV18|TRBJ1-1|-
CASSPDRLNTEAFF
TGTGCCAGCTCACCGGACAGATTGAACACTGAAGCTTTCTTT
>-|TRBV5-5|TRBJ1-5|-
CASSFVGWAQGNQPQHF
TGTGCCAGCAGCTTTGTAGGCTGGGCTCAGGGCAATCAGCCCCAGCATTTT
>TRBD2|TRBV6-6|TRBJ2-1|-
CAITSGPPISYNEQFF
TGTGCCATCACTAGCGGGCCCCCGATCTCCTACAATGAGCAGTTCTTC
>-|TRBV15|TRBJ2-1|-
CATSRDSSGQFF
TGTGCCACCAGCAGAGATTCGTCAGGTCAGTTCTTC
>-|TRBV5-8|TRBJ2-7|-
CASNKGGIDQYEQYF
TGTGCCAGCAATAAGGGCGGGATAGACCAGTACGAGCAGTACTTC
>TRBD2|TRBV19|TRBJ2-5|-
CASSRSGSETQYF
TGTGCCAGTAGTAGAAGCGGGAGTGAGACCCAGTACTTC
>TRBD2|TRBV6-5|TRBJ2-1|-
CASSYYTGGTYNEQFF
TGTGCCAGCAGTTACTATACGGGGGGAACCTACAATGAGCAGTTCTTC
>TRBD2|TRBV19|TRBJ2-7|-
CASRRAGGNEQYF
TGTGCCAGTAGGAGAGCGGGAGGAAACGAGCAGTACTTC
>TRBD1|TRBV6-5|TRBJ2-5|-
CASSRDREETQYF
TGTGCCAGCAGCCGGGACAGGGAAGAGACCCAGTACTTC
>TRBD1|TRBV6-5|TRBJ1-6|-
CASTWGTVNSPLHF
TGTGCCAGCACCTGGGGGACAGTTAATTCACCCCTCCACTTT
>TRBD1|TRBV6-1|TRBJ1-2|few
CASSNRGWDYGYTF
TGTGCCAGCAGTAACAGGGGTTGGGACTATGGCTACACCTTC
>-|TRBV7-9|TRBJ1-5|-
CASSLVPGNQPQHF
TGTGCCAGCAGCTTAGTCCCCGGCAATCAGCCCCAGCATTTT
>TRBD1|TRBV5-1|TRBJ2-7|-
CASSTTTGGAEQYF
TGCGCCAGCAGTACTACGACAGGGGGGGCCGAGCAGTACTTC
>TRBD2|TRBV7-9|TRBJ2-1|-
CASSFLGGLSGDNEQFF
TGTGCCAGCAGCTTCTTAGGGGGGCTTAGCGGGGACAATGAGCAGTTCTTC
>TRBD1|TRBV27|TRBJ1-5|few
CASRGTGANQPQHF
TGTGCCAGCAGGGGGACAGGGGCTAATCAGCCCCAGCATTTT
>-|TRBV19|TRBJ1-1|-
CASSMRREGTEAFF
TGTGCCAGTAGTATGCGCAGGGAGGGGACTGAAGCTTTCTTT
>-|TRBV29-1|TRBJ2-1|-
CSVVRQVGNEQFF
TGCAGCGTTGTTAGACAGGTGGGAAATGAGCAGTTCTTC
>TRBD1|TRBV9|TRBJ2-7|few
CASSGKTGGDEQYF
TGTGCCAGCAGCGGAAAGACAGGGGGAGACGAGCAGTACTTC
>-|TRBV6-5|TRBJ1-1|-
CASSKNREGRTEAFF
TGTGCCAGCAGTAAAAACAGGGAGGGTAGGACTGAAGCTTTCTTT
>TRBD1|TRBV7-8|TRBJ1-2|-
CASSLVTGTGQAVGYTF
TGTGCCAGCAGCTTAGTCACAGGCACGGGACAGGCCGTCGGCTACACCTTC
>-|TRBV2|TRBJ2-7|-
CASTGRAYEQYF
TGTGCCAGCACCGGCAGGGCCTACGAGCAGTACTTC
>TRBD1|TRBV7-2|TRBJ2-2|-
CASSPGTGGRTGELFF
TGTGCCAGCAGCCCGGGGACAGGTGGAAGGACCGGGGAGCTGTTTTTT
>TRBD2|TRBV15|TRBJ2-1|-
CATLSGGYNEQFF
TGTGCCACCCTTAGCGGGGGTTACAATGAGCAGTTCTTC
>-|TRBV19|TRBJ1-2|-
CASSNLQGSTF
TGTGCCAGTAGTAATCTACAGGGATCCACCTTC
>-|TRBV27|TRBJ1-1|-
CASSQPDMNTEAFF
TGTGCCAGCAGTCAACCCGACATGAACACTGAAGCTTTCTTT
>-|TRBV27|TRBJ1-4|-
CASSLGLTTTNEKLFF
TGTGCCAGCAGTTTAGGATTGACTACAACTAATGAAAAACTGTTTTTT
>-|TRBV7-3|TRBJ2-1|-
CASSKSSFTYNEQFF
TGTGCCAGCAGCAAATCCAGTTTTACCTACAATGAGCAGTTCTTC
>-|TRBV7-2|TRBJ1-3|few
CASSPTRGLRSGNTIYF
TGTGCCAGCAGCCCCACCCGGGGACTTCGCTCTGGAAACACCATATATTTT
>-|TRBV11-2|TRBJ1-3|-
CASSFLQGVSGNTIYF
TGTGCCAGCAGCTTTTTACAGGGAGTCTCTGGAAACACCATATATTTT
>TRBD2|TRBV28|TRBJ2-7|-
CASSYLSGIGGEQYF
TGTGCCAGCAGTTATCTTAGCGGGATAGGAGGCGAGCAGTACTTC
>TRBD2|TRBV28|TRBJ2-3|-
CASSHYGRMGLATSTDTQYF
TGTGCCAGCAGTCATTACGGACGTATGGGACTAGCGACTAGCACAGATACGCAGTATTTT
>-|TRBV5-4|TRBJ1-2|-
CASSSRGDYGYTF
TGTGCCAGCAGCTCCCGGGGGGACTATGGCTACACCTTC
>TRBD2|TRBV6-5|TRBJ2-7|-
CASSSIGLVDEQYF
TGTGCCAGCAGTTCCATCGGACTAGTGGACGAGCAGTACTTC
>TRBD2|TRBV6-1|TRBJ2-1|-
CASSEAGPTSGIRFF
TGTGCCAGCAGTGAAGCGGGGCCGACTAGCGGGATTCGGTTCTTC
>-|TRBV14|TRBJ2-1|few
CASSLSGNSYNEQFF
TGTGCCAGCAGCCTTAGCGGTAACTCCTACAATGAGCAGTTCTTC